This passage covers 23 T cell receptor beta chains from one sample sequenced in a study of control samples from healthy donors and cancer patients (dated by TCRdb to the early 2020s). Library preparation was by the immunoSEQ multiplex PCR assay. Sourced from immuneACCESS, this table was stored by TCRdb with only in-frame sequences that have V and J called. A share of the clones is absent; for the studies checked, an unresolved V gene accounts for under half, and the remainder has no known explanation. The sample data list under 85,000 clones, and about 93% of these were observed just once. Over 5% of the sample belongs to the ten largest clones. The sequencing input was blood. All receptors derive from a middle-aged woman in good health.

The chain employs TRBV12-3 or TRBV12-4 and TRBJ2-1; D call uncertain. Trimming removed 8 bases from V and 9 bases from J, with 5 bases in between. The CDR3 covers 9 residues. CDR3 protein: CASGVEQFF. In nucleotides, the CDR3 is TGTGCCAGCGGGGTTGAGCAGTTCTTC.

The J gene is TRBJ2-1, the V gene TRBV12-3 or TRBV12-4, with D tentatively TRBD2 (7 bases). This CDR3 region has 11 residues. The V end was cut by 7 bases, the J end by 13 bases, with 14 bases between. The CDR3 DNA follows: TGTGCCAGCAATAGGGGGGGACGCCAGTTCTTC. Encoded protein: CASNRGGRQFF.

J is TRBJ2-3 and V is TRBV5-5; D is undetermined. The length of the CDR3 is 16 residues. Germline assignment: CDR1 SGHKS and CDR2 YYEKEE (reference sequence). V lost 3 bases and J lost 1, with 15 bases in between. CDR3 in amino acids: CASSSFSYSGTDTQYF. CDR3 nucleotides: TGTGCCAGCAGCTCATTTTCTTACTCGGGCACAGATACGCAGTATTTT. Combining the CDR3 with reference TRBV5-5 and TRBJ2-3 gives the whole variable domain DAGVTQSPTHLIKTRGQQVTLRCSPISGHKSVSWYQQVLGQGPQFIFQYYEKEERGRGNFPDRFSARQFPNYSSELNVNALLLGDSALYLCASSSFSYSGTDTQYFGPGTRLTVL.

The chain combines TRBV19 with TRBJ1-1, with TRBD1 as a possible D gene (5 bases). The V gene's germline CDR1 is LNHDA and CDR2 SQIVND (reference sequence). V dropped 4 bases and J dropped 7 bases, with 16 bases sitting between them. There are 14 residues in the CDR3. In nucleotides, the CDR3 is TGTGCCAGTAGTAAGGGTGAGGGGAGGGGTGAAGCTTTCTTT. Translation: CASSKGEGRGEAFF.

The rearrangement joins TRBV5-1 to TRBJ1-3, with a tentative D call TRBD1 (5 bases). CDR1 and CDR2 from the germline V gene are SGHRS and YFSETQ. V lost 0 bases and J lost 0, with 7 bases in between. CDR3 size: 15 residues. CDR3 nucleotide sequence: TGCGCCAGCAGCTTGGGACAGTTCTCTGGAAACACCATATATTTT. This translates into CASSLGQFSGNTIYF.

The CDR3 loop reads CASSYGLAGGADTQYF. The CDR3 DNA follows: TGTGCCAGCTCATACGGACTAGCGGGAGGCGCAGATACGCAGTATTTT. The rearrangement uses TRBV18 and TRBJ2-3; 14 bases are a match to TRBD2. Per the germline V gene, CDR1 is KGHSH and CDR2 is LQKENI. The length of the CDR3 is 16 residues. The V segment lost 5 bases and the J segment 4 bases; nucleotides outside the gene matches: 5.

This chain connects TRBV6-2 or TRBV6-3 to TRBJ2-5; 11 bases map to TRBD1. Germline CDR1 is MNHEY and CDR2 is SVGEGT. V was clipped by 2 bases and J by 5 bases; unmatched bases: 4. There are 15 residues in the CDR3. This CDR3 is CASSYPGTGGETQYF. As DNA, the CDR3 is TGTGCCAGCAGTTACCCTGGGACAGGGGGGGAGACCCAGTACTTC.

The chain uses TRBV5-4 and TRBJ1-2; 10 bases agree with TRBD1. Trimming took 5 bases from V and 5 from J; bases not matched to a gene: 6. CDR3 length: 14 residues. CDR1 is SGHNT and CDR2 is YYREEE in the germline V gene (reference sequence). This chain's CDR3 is CASRAGTGVYGYTF. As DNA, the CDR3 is TGTGCCAGCAGGGCCGGGACAGGGGTTTATGGCTACACCTTC.

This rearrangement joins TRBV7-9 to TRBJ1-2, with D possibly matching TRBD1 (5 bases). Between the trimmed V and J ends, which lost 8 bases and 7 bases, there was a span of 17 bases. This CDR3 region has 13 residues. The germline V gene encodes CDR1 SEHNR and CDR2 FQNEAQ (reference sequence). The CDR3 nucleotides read TGTGCCAGCTCCTTTGGGGCAGACCCTGGCTACACCTTC. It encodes CASSFGADPGYTF.

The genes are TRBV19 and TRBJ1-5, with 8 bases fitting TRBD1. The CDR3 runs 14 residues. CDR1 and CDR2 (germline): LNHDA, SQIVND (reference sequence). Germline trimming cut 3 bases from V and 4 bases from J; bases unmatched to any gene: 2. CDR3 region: CASSIWTGNQPQHF. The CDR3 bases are TGTGCCAGTAGTATTTGGACAGGGAATCAGCCCCAGCATTTT.

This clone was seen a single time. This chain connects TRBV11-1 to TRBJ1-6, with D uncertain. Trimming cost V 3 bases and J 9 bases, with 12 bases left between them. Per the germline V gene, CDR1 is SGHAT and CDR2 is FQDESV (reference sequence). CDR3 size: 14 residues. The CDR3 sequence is CASSFGDDGSPLHF. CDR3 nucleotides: TGTGCCAGCAGCTTCGGGGATGATGGTTCACCCCTCCACTTT.

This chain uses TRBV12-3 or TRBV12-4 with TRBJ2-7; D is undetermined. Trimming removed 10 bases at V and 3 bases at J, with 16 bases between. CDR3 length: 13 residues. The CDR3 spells CATSNAVNYEQYF. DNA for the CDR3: TGTGCCACCTCAAACGCGGTAAACTACGAGCAGTACTTC.

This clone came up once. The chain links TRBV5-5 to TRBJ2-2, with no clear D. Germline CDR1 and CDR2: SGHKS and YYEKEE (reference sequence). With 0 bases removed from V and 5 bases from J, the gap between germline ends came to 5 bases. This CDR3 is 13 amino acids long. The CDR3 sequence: CASSLVWTGELFF. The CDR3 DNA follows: TGTGCCAGCAGCTTGGTATGGACCGGGGAGCTGTTTTTT.

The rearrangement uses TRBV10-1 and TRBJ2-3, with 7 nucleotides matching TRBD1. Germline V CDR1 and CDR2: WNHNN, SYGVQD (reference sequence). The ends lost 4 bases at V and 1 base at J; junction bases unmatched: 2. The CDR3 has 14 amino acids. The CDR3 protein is CASSGGQGTDTQYF. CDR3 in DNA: TGCGCCAGCAGTGGTGGACAGGGCACAGATACGCAGTATTTT.

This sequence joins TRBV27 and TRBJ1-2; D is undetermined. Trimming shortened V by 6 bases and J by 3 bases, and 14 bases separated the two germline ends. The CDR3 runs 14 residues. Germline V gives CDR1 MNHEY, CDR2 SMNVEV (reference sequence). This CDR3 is CASSPGGSYYGYTF. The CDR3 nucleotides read TGTGCCAGCAGCCCCGGAGGGTCGTACTATGGCTACACCTTC.

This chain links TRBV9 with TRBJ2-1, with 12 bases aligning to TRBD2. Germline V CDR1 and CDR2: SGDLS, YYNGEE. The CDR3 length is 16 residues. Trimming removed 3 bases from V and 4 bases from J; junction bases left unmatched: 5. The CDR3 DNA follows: TGTGCCAGCAGCGAGAGGACTAGCGGGGTTTACAATGAGCAGTTCTTC. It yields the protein CASSERTSGVYNEQFF.

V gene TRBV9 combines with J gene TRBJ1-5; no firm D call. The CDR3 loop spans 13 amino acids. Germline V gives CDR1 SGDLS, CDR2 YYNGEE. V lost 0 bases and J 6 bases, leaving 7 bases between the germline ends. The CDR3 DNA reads TGTGCCAGCAGCGTAGACTGGGGTCAGCCCCAGCATTTT. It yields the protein CASSVDWGQPQHF.

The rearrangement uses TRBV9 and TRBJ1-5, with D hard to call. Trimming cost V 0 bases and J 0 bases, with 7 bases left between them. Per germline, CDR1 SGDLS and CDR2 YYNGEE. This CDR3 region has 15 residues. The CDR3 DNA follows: TGTGCCAGCAGCGTAGACGGTTTTAGCAATCAGCCCCAGCATTTT. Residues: CASSVDGFSNQPQHF. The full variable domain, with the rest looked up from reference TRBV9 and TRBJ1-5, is DSGVTQTPKHLITATGQRVTLRCSPRSGDLSVYWYQQSLDQGLQFLIQYYNGEERAKGNILERFSAQQFPDLHSELNLSSLELGDSALYFCASSVDGFSNQPQHFGDGTRLSIL.

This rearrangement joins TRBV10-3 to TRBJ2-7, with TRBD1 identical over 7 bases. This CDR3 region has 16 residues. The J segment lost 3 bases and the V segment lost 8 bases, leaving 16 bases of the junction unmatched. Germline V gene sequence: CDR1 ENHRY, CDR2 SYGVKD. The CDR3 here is CAIRPTGMRSSYEQYF. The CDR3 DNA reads TGTGCCATCCGCCCGACAGGGATGCGCAGCAGCTACGAGCAGTACTTC.

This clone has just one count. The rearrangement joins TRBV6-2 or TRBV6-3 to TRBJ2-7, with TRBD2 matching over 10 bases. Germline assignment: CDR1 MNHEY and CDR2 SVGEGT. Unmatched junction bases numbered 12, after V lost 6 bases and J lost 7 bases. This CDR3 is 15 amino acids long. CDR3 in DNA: TGTGCCAGCAGCCCAATGGGAGCGGGGGGGCGTGAGCAGTACTTC. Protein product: CASSPMGAGGREQYF.

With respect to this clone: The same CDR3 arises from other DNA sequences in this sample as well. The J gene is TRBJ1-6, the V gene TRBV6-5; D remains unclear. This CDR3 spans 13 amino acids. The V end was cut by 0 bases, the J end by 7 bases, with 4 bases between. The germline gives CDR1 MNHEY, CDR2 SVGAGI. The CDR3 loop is CASSYSGNSPLHF. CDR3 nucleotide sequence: TGTGCCAGCAGTTACTCCGGGAATTCACCCCTCCACTTT.

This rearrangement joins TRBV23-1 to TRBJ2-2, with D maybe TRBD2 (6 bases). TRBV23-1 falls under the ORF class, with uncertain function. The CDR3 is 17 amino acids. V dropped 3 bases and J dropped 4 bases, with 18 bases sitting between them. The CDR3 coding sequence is TGCGCCAGCAGTCACGCCACCGGACGGGAGTCCACCGGGGAGCTGTTTTTT. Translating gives CASSHATGRESTGELFF.

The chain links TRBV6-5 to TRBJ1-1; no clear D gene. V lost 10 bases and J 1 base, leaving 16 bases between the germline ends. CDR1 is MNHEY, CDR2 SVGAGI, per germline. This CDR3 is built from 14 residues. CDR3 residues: CATSPALGNTEAFF. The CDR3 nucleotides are TGTGCCACCTCCCCGGCGTTGGGGAACACTGAAGCTTTCTTT.